These T cell receptor beta chains were read from a single sample in a study of blood T cell repertoires in COVID-19. TCRdb keeps only in-frame clones here, not all; method: immunoSEQ multiplex PCR. The data hold fewer than 350,000 clones, with roughly nine tenths observed a single time. Sample: peripheral blood. Receptors originate from a woman aged 55-70 years with COVID-19, enrolled during active disease. The CDR3 runs from the conserved cysteine through the conserved F or W. The D gene is left open where the match is weak. Part of the rows lack a size; the others show once, few, many or a class for expanded clones.

TRBV24-1,NA,TRBJ1-2,NA,13,TGTGCCACCAGTGATAGCGGGGTTTATGGCTACACCTTC,CATSDSGVYGYTF
TRBV27,NA,TRBJ1-1,NA,13,TGTGCCAGCAGTTTGGGAGCGAACACTGAAGCTTTCTTT,CASSLGANTEAFF
TRBV9,TRBD2,TRBJ2-1,NA,15,TGTGCCAGCAGCGTAGTAGCGGGGGCCTACAATGAGCAGTTCTTC,CASSVVAGAYNEQFF
TRBV6-6,TRBD1,TRBJ1-4,NA,13,TGTGCCAGCAGTGGGACAGGGTTAGGCAAACTGTTTTTT,CASSGTGLGKLFF
TRBV9,TRBD2,TRBJ2-1,NA,18,TGTGCCAGCAGCGTAGTCGATGCGGGACTAGCGCCTGTGAATGAGCAGTTCTTC,CASSVVDAGLAPVNEQFF
TRBV5-4,TRBD2,TRBJ2-3,NA,15,TGTGCCAGCAGCCCGGGACTAGCGGGAGGAGATACGCAGTATTTT,CASSPGLAGGDTQYF
TRBV11-2,NA,TRBJ1-1,NA,15,TGTGCCAGCAGCCCCTGGGGCCCGGTTACGACTGAAGCTTTCTTT,CASSPWGPVTTEAFF
TRBV4-1,TRBD2,TRBJ2-1,NA,15,TGCGCCAGCAGCCAAGAAGCGGGGGGGAACAATGAGCAGTTCTTC,CASSQEAGGNNEQFF
TRBV5-4,TRBD1,TRBJ2-1,once,14,TGTGCCAGCAGCAGACCGGGACAGTTCAATGAGCAGTTCTTC,CASSRPGQFNEQFF
TRBV6-2/TRBV6-3,TRBD2,TRBJ2-7,once,16,TGTGCCAGCAGTTCGGGAGGACTAGGGTCTGGTGGGGAGCAGTACTTC,CASSSGGLGSGGEQYF
TRBV4-1,TRBD2,TRBJ2-2,NA,19,TGCGCCAGCAGCCAGCGGGGACTAGCGGGGGCCGCGAACACCGGGGAGCTGTTTTTT,CASSQRGLAGAANTGELFF
TRBV27,TRBD1,TRBJ1-2,NA,15,TGTGCCAGCAGTTTATTCACAGGGGGAATCCATGGCTACACCTTC,CASSLFTGGIHGYTF
TRBV10-3,NA,TRBJ1-2,NA,12,TGTGCCATCCTAGCCGCGGGGGAAGGCTACACCTTC,CAILAAGEGYTF
TRBV6-5,TRBD2,TRBJ2-1,NA,16,TGTGCCAGCAGTTACTGGGGGGCTAGCGGGGAAAATGAGCAGTTCTTC,CASSYWGASGENEQFF
TRBV4-2,TRBD2,TRBJ2-5,NA,17,TGTGCCAGCAGCCCCTCCTCCCAAGCGGGGGGGGGTGAGACCCAGTACTTC,CASSPSSQAGGGETQYF
TRBV5-8,NA,TRBJ1-2,NA,14,TGTGCCAGCAGCTTGGATCGGGGGACTCGGCGTTTCACCTTC,CASSLDRGTRRFTF
TRBV28,NA,TRBJ1-1,NA,15,TGTGCCAGCAGTCCGCCCATCAGGGGAGGGACTGAAGCTTTCTTT,CASSPPIRGGTEAFF
TRBV28,TRBD1,TRBJ1-5,NA,13,TGTGCCGGTAGGGGGCAGATCAATCAGCCCCAGCATTTT,CAGRGQINQPQHF
TRBV19,TRBD1,TRBJ1-2,NA,12,TGTGCCAGTACGGGACAGGGCCATGGCTACACCTTC,CASTGQGHGYTF
TRBV9,TRBD2,TRBJ2-1,NA,14,TGTGCCAGCAGCGTCACGGGGGGGCTCAATGAGCAGTTCTTC,CASSVTGGLNEQFF
TRBV9,NA,TRBJ2-7,NA,14,TGTGCCAGCAGCCCAAGGACATTCTCCTACGAGCAGTACTTC,CASSPRTFSYEQYF
TRBV7-9,NA,TRBJ1-4,NA,15,TGTGCCAGCAGCTTTACAGGAGCAACTAATGAAAAACTGTTTTTT,CASSFTGATNEKLFF
TRBV7-8,NA,TRBJ1-2,NA,14,TGTGCCAGCAGCTTAGAAGGCGGCAGATATGGCTACACCTTC,CASSLEGGRYGYTF
TRBV3-1/TRBV3-2,TRBD1,TRBJ1-5,few,16,TGTGCCAGCAGCCAAAATGGACAGGGGGTCAATCAGCCCCAGCATTTT,CASSQNGQGVNQPQHF
TRBV18,NA,TRBJ1-4,NA,15,TGTGCCAGCTCACCCAACGGATTTGGAGGTGAAAAACTGTTTTTT,CASSPNGFGGEKLFF
TRBV5-1,TRBD1,TRBJ2-5,NA,14,TGCGCCAGCAGCTTAGGGGACAGTCAAGAGACCCAGTACTTC,CASSLGDSQETQYF
TRBV9,TRBD1,TRBJ1-2,NA,14,TGTGCCAGCAGCGCCCAGGACAGGGTGAAAGGCTACACCTTC,CASSAQDRVKGYTF
TRBV28,NA,TRBJ1-1,once,15,TGTGCCAGCAGTTTAGGGCCGGGGGTAGACACTGAAGCTTTCTTT,CASSLGPGVDTEAFF
TRBV30,TRBD2,TRBJ2-3,NA,12,TGTGCCTGGATGTCGGGGGGAGATACGCAGTATTTT,CAWMSGGDTQYF
TRBV29-1,NA,TRBJ1-5,NA,13,TGCAGCGTTGTTCAGGGGCTTAATCAGCCCCAGCATTTT,CSVVQGLNQPQHF
TRBV28,NA,TRBJ2-2,NA,15,TGTGCCAGCATTCCCGCGACTGGCCCAACCGGGGAGCTGTTTTTT,CASIPATGPTGELFF
TRBV2,NA,TRBJ1-2,few,12,TGTGCCTCAGGGGCGGCTAACTATGGCTACACCTTC,CASGAANYGYTF
TRBV29-1,NA,TRBJ1-5,NA,13,TGCAGCGTAGGGTGGCAGGGGAAGCAGCCCCAGCATTTT,CSVGWQGKQPQHF
TRBV5-1,TRBD1,TRBJ1-6,once,16,TGCGCCAGCAGCTCTGAAGGCCGGACAGGGAATTCACCCCTCCACTTT,CASSSEGRTGNSPLHF
TRBV12-3/TRBV12-4,NA,TRBJ1-3,NA,13,TGTGCCAGCAGTTTCGGGTCTGGAAACACCATATATTTT,CASSFGSGNTIYF
TRBV27,NA,TRBJ1-1,NA,15,TGTGCCAGCAGTTTGTCGAACCGCAGGAACACTGAAGCTTTCTTT,CASSLSNRRNTEAFF
TRBV4-2,NA,TRBJ1-1,once,14,TGTGCCAGCAGCTCACCCGGGAGAGGACTTGAAGCTTTCTTT,CASSSPGRGLEAFF
TRBV5-1,TRBD1,TRBJ1-6,NA,16,TGCGCCAGCAGCTTGGGAAGACAGGGGGCTTATTCACCCCTCCACTTT,CASSLGRQGAYSPLHF
TRBV6-5,TRBD1,TRBJ1-5,NA,14,TGTGCCACCAGCGACAGGGGACCCAATCAGCCCCAGCATTTT,CATSDRGPNQPQHF
TRBV3-1/TRBV3-2,NA,TRBJ1-5,NA,14,TGTGCCAGCAGCCCCCAGAATAGCAATCAGCCCCAGCATTTT,CASSPQNSNQPQHF
TRBV10-3,TRBD1,TRBJ1-1,NA,14,TGTGCCATCAGCCTGGGACAGATGAACACTGAAGCTTTCTTT,CAISLGQMNTEAFF